The T cell receptor (beta chain) described here comes from a study of T cell changes during pregnancy in multiple sclerosis. Assay used: immunoSEQ multiplex PCR; TCRdb lists only in-frame clones, some missing. The sample comprises some 29,000 clones, 91% of which are singletons, and around 3.9% rests with the top ten. Sequenced material: CD8+ T cells from peripheral blood mononuclear cells, taken in the second trimester of pregnancy. This clonotype was sampled from a female donor in good health, enrolled as a control in a pregnancy study.

The CDR3 nucleotides read TGTGCCAGTAGGCCGGCGGGCAATAGCAATCAGCCCCAGCATTTT. Amino acid sequence: CASRPAGNSNQPQHF. V usage is TRBV19 and J usage is TRBJ1-5; D not certain. V was cut by 6 bases and J by 0 bases, with 12 bases left in between. The CDR3 extends over 15 amino acids. Germline V gene data show CDR1 as LNHDA and CDR2 as SQIVND (reference sequence).